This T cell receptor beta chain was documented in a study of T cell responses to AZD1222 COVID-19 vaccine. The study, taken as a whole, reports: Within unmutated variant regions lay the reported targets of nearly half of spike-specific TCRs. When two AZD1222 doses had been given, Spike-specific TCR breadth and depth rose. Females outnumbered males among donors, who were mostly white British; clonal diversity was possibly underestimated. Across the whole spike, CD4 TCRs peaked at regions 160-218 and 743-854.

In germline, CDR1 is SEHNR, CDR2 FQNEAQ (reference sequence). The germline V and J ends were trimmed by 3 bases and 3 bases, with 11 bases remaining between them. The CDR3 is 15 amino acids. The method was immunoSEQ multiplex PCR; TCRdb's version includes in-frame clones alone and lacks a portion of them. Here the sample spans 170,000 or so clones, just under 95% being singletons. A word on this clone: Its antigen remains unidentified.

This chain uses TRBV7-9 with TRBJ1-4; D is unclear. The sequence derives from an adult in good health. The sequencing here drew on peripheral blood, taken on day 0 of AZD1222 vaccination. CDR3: CASSFLETANEKLFF. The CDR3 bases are TGTGCCAGCAGCTTCCTGGAGACGGCTAATGAAAAACTGTTTTTT.